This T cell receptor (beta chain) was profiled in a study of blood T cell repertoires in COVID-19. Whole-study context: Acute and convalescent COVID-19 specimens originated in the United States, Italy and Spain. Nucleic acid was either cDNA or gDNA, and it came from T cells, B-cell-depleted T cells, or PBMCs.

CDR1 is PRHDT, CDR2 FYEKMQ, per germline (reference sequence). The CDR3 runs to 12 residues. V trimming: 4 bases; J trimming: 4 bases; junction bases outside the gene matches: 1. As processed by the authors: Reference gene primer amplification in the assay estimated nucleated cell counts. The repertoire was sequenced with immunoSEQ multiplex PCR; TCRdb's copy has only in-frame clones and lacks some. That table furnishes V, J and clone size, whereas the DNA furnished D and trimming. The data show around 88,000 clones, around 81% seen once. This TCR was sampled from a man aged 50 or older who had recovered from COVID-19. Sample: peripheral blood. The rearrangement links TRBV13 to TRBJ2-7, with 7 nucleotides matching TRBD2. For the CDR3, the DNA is TGTGCCAGCAGCTCGGGGGGTTACGAGCAGTACTTC. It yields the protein CASSSGGYEQYF.